This T cell receptor (beta chain) was observed in a study of shared clonotypes between healthy human individuals. Findings and caveats of the study: Rarefaction showed sorted-subset sequencing was incomplete despite large depth. The study sampled only blood, and tissue repertoires likely differ. Against clonotypes common to all four donors, non-shared ones had lower generation probabilities.

About this clone itself: Its antigen remains unidentified.

In the source study's methods: ImmunoSEQ output held junction-only sequences without quality scores, so filtering differed. Sequencing was performed with immunoSEQ multiplex PCR; in TCRdb, only in-frame clones are kept and a portion is missing. Clone size and the V and J calls come from that table; the DNA yielded D and trimming. Of more than 2 million clones listed, 93% are singletons. The V end lost 6 bases, the J end lost 5 bases, and 16 bases lay between the germline ends. In germline, CDR1 is SNHLY, CDR2 FYNNEI. The length of the CDR3 is 14 residues. Selected positively for CCR7 and CD45RO-negative, naive CD8 cells excluded terminally differentiated effector memory CD45RA+ cells.

V and J are TRBV2 and TRBJ2-5; no clear D. The origin of this receptor is a man younger than 35 in good health. Some clones in this sample may be carry-over from other donors' samples. Sequenced sample: naive CD8+ T cells from PBMCs. CDR3 amino acids: CASSLDGIWETQYF. CDR3 coding DNA: TGTGCCAGCAGCCTTGACGGAATTTGGGAGACCCAGTACTTC. Variable domain in full (rest from reference TRBV2 and TRBJ2-5): EPEVTQTPSHQVTQMGQEVILRCVPISNHLYFYWYRQILGQKVEFLVSFYNNEISEKSEIFDDQFSVERPDGSNFTLKIRSTKLEDSAMYFCASSLDGIWETQYFGPGTRLLVL.